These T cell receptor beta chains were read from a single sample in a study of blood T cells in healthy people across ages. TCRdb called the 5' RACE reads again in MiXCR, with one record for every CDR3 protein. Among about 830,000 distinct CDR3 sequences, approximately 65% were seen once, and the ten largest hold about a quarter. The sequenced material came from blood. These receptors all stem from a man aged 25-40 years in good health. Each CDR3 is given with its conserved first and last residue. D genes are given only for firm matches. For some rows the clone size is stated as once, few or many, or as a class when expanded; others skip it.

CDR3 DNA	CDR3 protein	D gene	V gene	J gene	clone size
TGTGCCAGCAGTCCCCTCCCGGGCCCAAATGAAAAACTGTTTTTT	CASSPLPGPNEKLFF	-	TRBV28	TRBJ1-4	-
TGCAGTGCTAGACCTGGACTAGCGAGGAATGAGCAGTTCTTC	CSARPGLARNEQFF	TRBD2	TRBV20-1	TRBJ2-1	-
TGTGCCAGCAGTTACTTCCCGGGAGAGGGTGGCTACACCTTC	CASSYFPGEGGYTF	-	TRBV6-5	TRBJ1-2	-
TGTGCCAGCAGCGTATCTGGCGGGGGGGGCGGAGATACGCAGTATTTT	CASSVSGGGGGDTQYF	TRBD2	TRBV9	TRBJ2-3	-
TGCGCCAGCAGCCCCAAGGACTGGAGCTCCTACAATGAGCAGTACTTC	CASSPKDWSSYNEQYF	-	TRBV4-1	TRBJ2-7	-
TGTACCAGCTCCCCCAGGGACTACGAGCAGTACTTC	CTSSPRDYEQYF	-	TRBV6-6	TRBJ2-7	once
TGTGCCAGCAGTTACCACGACACTTCTCACTATGGCTACACCTTC	CASSYHDTSHYGYTF	-	TRBV6-2/TRBV6-3	TRBJ1-2	-
TGTGCCAGCAGCTTATCTTGGGGCGGGGCGCGGAGCTCCTACGAGCAGTACTTC	CASSLSWGGARSSYEQYF	-	TRBV7-2	TRBJ2-7	few
TGTGCCAGCATCCCCGGCGGGACAGGGAACACCGGGGAGCTGTTTTTT	CASIPGGTGNTGELFF	TRBD1	TRBV6-6	TRBJ2-2	-
TGCAGCGTTGAAGGCGGGACAGGGACTTACGAGCAGTACTTC	CSVEGGTGTYEQYF	TRBD1	TRBV29-1	TRBJ2-7	-
TGCAGTGCTAGAGCCTCCTACGAGCAGTACTTC	CSARASYEQYF	-	TRBV20-1	TRBJ2-7	few
TGTGCCAGCAGTTACTCCAAGCGGGGGGGCACAGATACGCAGTATTTT	CASSYSKRGGTDTQYF	TRBD2	TRBV6-5	TRBJ2-3	-
TGTGCCAGCAGCTCCCGGGGGGCGGTTTCAGATACGCAGTATTTT	CASSSRGAVSDTQYF	-	TRBV11-2	TRBJ2-3	-
TGTGCCAGCAGTCGTCCGGGACAGGATAATTCACCCCTCCACTTT	CASSRPGQDNSPLHF	TRBD1	TRBV6-5	TRBJ1-6	-
TGTGCCAGCAGCTTAAACGGGGGGGCCTCAGATACGCAGTATTTT	CASSLNGGASDTQYF	TRBD2	TRBV11-3	TRBJ2-3	few
TGTGCCAGCAACCGAGGACTAGCGGGGGCTCAGAGACATTACAATGAGCAGTTCTTC	CASNRGLAGAQRHYNEQFF	TRBD2	TRBV7-2	TRBJ2-1	-
TGTGCCAGCAGCGGGGGCTCGGGCAGAGCCTCCTACGAGCAGTACTTC	CASSGGSGRASYEQYF	-	TRBV6-2/TRBV6-3	TRBJ2-7	once
TGTGCCAGCAAGAAGGGTAGTTCTGGGGCCAACGTCCTGACTTTC	CASKKGSSGANVLTF	-	TRBV2	TRBJ2-6	-
TGTGCCAGCAGGAAAAGGAGCGGGCCCTCCCTCACAGATACGCAGTATTTT	CASRKRSGPSLTDTQYF	-	TRBV6-2/TRBV6-3	TRBJ2-3	-
TGTGCCAGCAGCCCCCTGGGACAGGGGTTAAACGAGCAGTACTTC	CASSPLGQGLNEQYF	TRBD1	TRBV9	TRBJ2-7	-
TGTGCTAGTGGGCCAGGGCCCTATGGCTACACCTTC	CASGPGPYGYTF	-	TRBV12-5	TRBJ1-2	-
TGCAGCGTTGCAAGAGGGAGTGGGACCCAGTACTTC	CSVARGSGTQYF	-	TRBV29-1	TRBJ2-5	-
TGTGCCAGCAGCCAGGAGACAGGGGAGAAGCGAAATGGCTACACCTTC	CASSQETGEKRNGYTF	TRBD1	TRBV4-2	TRBJ1-2	-
TGCAGTGCCGACCCCCCCTGGCTAGCGGGGGACCTACCCAAAAACATTCAGTACTTC	CSADPPWLAGDLPKNIQYF	TRBD2	TRBV20-1	TRBJ2-4	-
TGTGCCAGCAGTTACCTCCGGGACAGGGTAGACGAGCAGTACTTC	CASSYLRDRVDEQYF	TRBD1	TRBV6-5	TRBJ2-7	-
TGCAGTGCCACCACCCCGGGGGGCAGACAAGCTTTCTTT	CSATTPGGRQAFF	-	TRBV20-1	TRBJ1-1	once
TGCGCCAGCAGCTTGGCCGACAGGACCAACGAGCAGTACTTC	CASSLADRTNEQYF	-	TRBV5-1	TRBJ2-7	-
TGTGCCAGCTCACCAGGGACAGGGAGTGAAAAACTGTTTTTT	CASSPGTGSEKLFF	TRBD1	TRBV18	TRBJ1-4	-
TGTGCCAGCAGCCCTAGCGGGGGGGCGGGGAATGAGCAGTTCTTC	CASSPSGGAGNEQFF	TRBD2	TRBV4-2	TRBJ2-1	many